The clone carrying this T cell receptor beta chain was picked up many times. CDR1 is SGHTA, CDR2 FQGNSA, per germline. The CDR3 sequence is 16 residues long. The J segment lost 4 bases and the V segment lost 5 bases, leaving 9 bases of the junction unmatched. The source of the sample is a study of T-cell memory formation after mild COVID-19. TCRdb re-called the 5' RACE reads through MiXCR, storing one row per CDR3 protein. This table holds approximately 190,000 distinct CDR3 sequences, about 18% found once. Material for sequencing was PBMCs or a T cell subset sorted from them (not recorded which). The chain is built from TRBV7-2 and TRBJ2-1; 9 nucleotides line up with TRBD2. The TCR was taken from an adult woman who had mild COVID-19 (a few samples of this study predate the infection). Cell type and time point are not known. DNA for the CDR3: TGTGCCAGCAGCGCGCTAAGTAGCGGGAGATACAATGAGCAGTTCTTC. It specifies CASSALSSGRYNEQFF.